The 2 T cell receptor beta chains given below trace back to one sample, sequenced in a study of T-cell reconstitution after alpha-beta-depleted transplantation in children. This sample's TCRbeta library carried unique molecular identifier barcodes. One entry per CDR3 protein, called by TCRdb with MiXCR from the PCR reads. The sample carries around 200,000 distinct CDR3 sequences, about a tenth recorded once. The specimen comprised PBMCs, sampled before TCRalphabeta/CD19-depleted stem cell transplant. These receptors were collected from a child under two years old with acute myeloid leukemia, due to receive a stem cell transplant.

This clonotype was counted many times. The CDR3 region is CSAPPREGQYF. The CDR3, as DNA: TGCAGTGCGCCCCCCAGGGAGGGCCAGTACTTC. The chain joins TRBV20-1 to TRBJ2-5; 7 nucleotides line up with TRBD2. The CDR3 is 11 residues long. V dropped 6 bases and J dropped 10; count of bases not matched to a gene: 8. Germline V CDR1 and CDR2: DFQATT, SNEGSKA (reference sequence).

The genes are TRBV5-1 and TRBJ2-7; tentatively, D is TRBD1 (6 bases). This CDR3 has 16 residues. Trimming stripped 0 bases from V and 0 bases from J, with 13 bases between. From germline, CDR1 is SGHRS and CDR2 YFSETQ. CDR3 nucleotides: TGCGCCAGCAGCTTGGCCGAGGGGGATAGCTCCTACGAGCAGTACTTC. It specifies CASSLAEGDSSYEQYF.